The 20 T cell receptor beta chains reported below all come from one sample, sequenced in a study of shared T cell receptors in the human thymus. The protocol was immunoSEQ multiplex PCR, while the TCRdb copy is restricted to in-frame clones and leaves out a portion. The repertoire has roughly 550,000 clones, 75% to 85% of them found once; the top ten carry less than 0.015%. The sample also formed part of further work on human thymus T cells.

The specimen was thymocytes. These receptors were obtained from a boy under two years old with a congenital heart defect.

This chain links TRBV27 with TRBJ2-7; 7 nucleotides align to TRBD1. V lost 5 bases, J lost 3 bases, and 10 bases stayed unmatched. The CDR3 is 15 residues long. Germline values: CDR1 MNHEY, CDR2 SMNVEV (reference sequence). DNA of the CDR3: TGTGCCAGCAGTACCGGTAGGGGGCCCAACTACGAGCAGTACTTC. As protein: CASSTGRGPNYEQYF.

V gene TRBV7-6 combines with J gene TRBJ2-7; the match to TRBD2 covers 7 bases. Losses at the gene ends were 1 base for V and 2 bases for J; bases not matched to a gene: 8. The germline V gene encodes CDR1 SGHVS and CDR2 FNYEAQ. The CDR3 loop spans 16 amino acids. In DNA, the CDR3 is TGTGCCAGCAGCTTAGTGGGGGGACTACCGGCCTACGAGCAGTACTTC. The encoded protein is CASSLVGGLPAYEQYF.

This chain connects TRBV6-1 to TRBJ1-5, with D tentatively TRBD1 (5 bases). Looked up from germline, CDR1 is MNHNS and CDR2 is SASEGT. Trimming left V 6 bases short and J 3 bases short, with 15 bases between. CDR3 size: 15 residues. This CDR3 is CASSPGHRHNQPQHF. The CDR3 region has the DNA TGTGCCAGCAGCCCCGGGCACAGGCACAATCAGCCCCAGCATTTT.

The chain has TRBV27 and TRBJ2-7; TRBD1 agrees at 9 bases. The V segment lost 6 bases and the J segment 2 bases; nucleotides outside the gene matches: 8. The CDR3 spans 15 residues. Germline V gene sequence: CDR1 MNHEY, CDR2 SMNVEV (reference sequence). The CDR3 DNA sequence: TGTGCCAGCAGCCACAGGGGGCGAAATCCCTACGAGCAGTACTTC. This sequence encodes CASSHRGRNPYEQYF.

V gene TRBV19 combines with J gene TRBJ1-1; D unclear. The germline V gene has CDR1 LNHDA and CDR2 SQIVND (reference sequence). V was cut by 3 bases and J by 0 bases, with 11 bases left in between. CDR3 size: 15 residues. In DNA, the CDR3 is TGTGCCAGTAGTATTGGTGAGTTCATGAACACTGAAGCTTTCTTT. Translation gives CASSIGEFMNTEAFF.

The J gene is TRBJ2-7, the V gene TRBV10-3, with D possibly TRBD2 on 5 matching bases. V dropped 4 bases and J dropped 4 bases, with 14 bases sitting between them. Germline values: CDR1 ENHRY, CDR2 SYGVKD. There are 14 residues in the CDR3. The CDR3 nucleotides are TGTGCCATCAGTGTGGGAGTAGCGAGGTACGAGCAGTACTTC. Translated, it gives CAISVGVARYEQYF.

V gene TRBV5-6 combines with J gene TRBJ2-1; a possible D gene is TRBD2 (7 bases). Germline V gene data show CDR1 as SGHDT and CDR2 as YYEEEE. CDR3 length: 15 amino acids. The V and J ends lost 6 bases and 3 bases respectively, with 16 bases between them. The DNA of the CDR3 is TGTGCCAGCAACCTAGGGGGGGGCATCTACAATGAGCAGTTCTTC. Translation gives CASNLGGGIYNEQFF. The variable domain in full, completed from reference TRBV5-6 and TRBJ2-1, reads DAGVTQSPTHLIKTRGQQVTLRCSPKSGHDTVSWYQQALGQGPQFIFQYYEEEERQRGNFPDRFSGHQFPNYSSELNVNALLLGDSALYLCASNLGGGIYNEQFFGPGTRLTVL.

The CDR3 region is CASSELAGGPHEQYF. The CDR3 DNA reads TGTGCCAGCAGTGAACTAGCGGGAGGGCCCCACGAGCAGTACTTC. The J gene is TRBJ2-7, the V gene TRBV27, with 13 bases that match TRBD2. J gave up 5 bases and V 5 bases, and 6 bases lay outside the gene matches. CDR1 is MNHEY, CDR2 SMNVEV, per germline (reference sequence). This CDR3 has 15 amino acids.

V is TRBV28 and J is TRBJ2-7, with D possibly being TRBD1 (6 bases). V lost 5 bases and J lost 3, with 11 bases in between. The CDR3 is made up of 13 amino acids. Germline V lookup: CDR1 MDHEN, CDR2 SYDVKM. The CDR3 loop reads CASSPQGFYEQYF. CDR3 DNA sequence: TGTGCCAGCAGTCCACAGGGTTTCTACGAGCAGTACTTC.

The chain uses TRBV27 and TRBJ2-2; tentatively, D is TRBD1 (5 bases). V lost 6 bases and J 4 bases, leaving 18 bases between the germline ends. Germline-derived CDR1 and CDR2 are MNHEY and SMNVEV (reference sequence). The CDR3 sequence is 16 residues long. CDR3 in DNA: TGTGCCAGCAGGTCCCCCGGACCCCAGGGCACCGGGGAGCTGTTTTTT. The encoded protein is CASRSPGPQGTGELFF.

The chain uses TRBV19 and TRBJ1-1, with no clear D. Per germline, CDR1 LNHDA and CDR2 SQIVND (reference sequence). The CDR3 runs 14 residues. The V gene lost 5 bases and the J gene lost 1 base, with 11 bases spanning the gap. CDR3 sequence reads: CASSPVGRNTEAFF. As DNA, the CDR3 is TGTGCCAGTAGTCCCGTGGGGAGGAACACTGAAGCTTTCTTT.

V and J are TRBV15 and TRBJ2-1, with 11 bases lining up with TRBD2. The CDR3 sequence is 18 residues long. The germline V gene encodes CDR1 LNHNV and CDR2 YYDKDF (reference sequence). Trimming cost V 2 bases and J 7 bases; bases outside gene matches: 13. As DNA, the CDR3 is TGTGCCACCAGCAGAAAAACCCTTAGCGGGAGGGCCTGTAATGAGCAGTTCTTC. This sequence encodes CATSRKTLSGRACNEQFF.

This rearrangement joins TRBV2 to TRBJ2-3; D remains ambiguous. This CDR3 contains 12 residues. V dropped 8 bases and J dropped 2 bases, with 8 bases sitting between them. In germline, CDR1 is SNHLY, CDR2 FYNNEI. DNA for the CDR3: TGTGCCAGCCCACGGTCCACAGATACGCAGTATTTT. Protein product: CASPRSTDTQYF. Combining the CDR3 with reference TRBV2 and TRBJ2-3 gives the whole variable domain EPEVTQTPSHQVTQMGQEVILRCVPISNHLYFYWYRQILGQKVEFLVSFYNNEISEKSEIFDDQFSVERPDGSNFTLKIRSTKLEDSAMYFCASPRSTDTQYFGPGTRLTVL.

This rearrangement joins TRBV16 to TRBJ2-1; 10 nucleotides align to TRBD2. The CDR3 is 16 amino acids. V was pared by 0 bases and J by 9 bases, with 8 bases of the junction left unmatched. From germline, CDR1 is KGHSY and CDR2 FQNENV. The CDR3 sequence: CASSQSTSGRAGEQFF. Here the CDR3 DNA reads TGTGCCAGCAGCCAATCAACGAGCGGGAGGGCCGGTGAGCAGTTCTTC.

The genes are TRBV28 and TRBJ2-7; 11 bases are shared with TRBD2. The CDR3 covers 15 residues. Germline CDR1 and CDR2: MDHEN and SYDVKM. With V trimmed by 7 bases and J by 3 bases, 8 bases remained unmatched. CDR3 in amino acids: CASTFQGLAVYEQYF. Here the CDR3 DNA reads TGTGCCAGCACTTTCCAGGGACTAGCGGTCTACGAGCAGTACTTC. Full variable domain (missing parts from reference TRBV28 and TRBJ2-7): DVKVTQSSRYLVKRTGEKVFLECVQDMDHENMFWYRQDPGLGLRLIYFSYDVKMKEKGDIPEGYSVSREKKERFSLILESASTNQTSMYLCASTFQGLAVYEQYFGPGTRLTVT.

The rearrangement uses TRBV27 and TRBJ2-3, with a tentative D call TRBD1 (5 bases). The V end was cut by 7 bases, the J end by 2 bases, with 10 bases between. Germline lookup yields CDR1 MNHEY and CDR2 SMNVEV (reference sequence). CDR3 size: 13 residues. The CDR3 nucleotides read TGTGCCAGCAAAGGGGTCCACACAGATACGCAGTATTTT. Its protein product is CASKGVHTDTQYF.

The chain is built from TRBV27 and TRBJ2-3; tentative D call: TRBD1 (6 bases). CDR1 and CDR2 (germline): MNHEY, SMNVEV (reference sequence). Trimming took off 4 bases at V and 2 bases at J, with 19 bases between the two ends. CDR3 size: 17 residues. CDR3 loop: CASSWEGGPLNTDTQYF. The CDR3 DNA reads TGTGCCAGCAGTTGGGAAGGGGGACCGCTTAACACAGATACGCAGTATTTT.

The chain has TRBV9 and TRBJ2-7; TRBD2 aligns across 11 bases. Germline V lookup: CDR1 SGDLS, CDR2 YYNGEE. Trimming took 0 bases from V and 5 from J; bases not matched to a gene: 10. The CDR3 consists of 17 residues. The CDR3 sequence: CASSVAAGSGRADEQYF. CDR3 DNA: TGTGCCAGCAGCGTAGCTGCGGGTAGCGGGAGGGCCGACGAGCAGTACTTC.

The chain employs TRBV2 and TRBJ2-7; TRBD1 aligns across 10 bases. The junction had 13 bases not matched to a gene; V was cut back by 6 bases and J by 5 bases. The length of the CDR3 is 16 residues. In germline, CDR1 is SNHLY, CDR2 FYNNEI. CDR3 DNA sequence: TGTGCCAGCAGAAAGCTAGGGGGACAGGGGAACAACGAGCAGTACTTC. It is translated as CASRKLGGQGNNEQYF.

The chain has TRBV4-1 and TRBJ2-1; TRBD2 aligns across 7 bases. CDR1 and CDR2 (germline): MGHRA, YSYEKL. The CDR3 totals 14 residues. J was trimmed by 8 bases and V by 3 bases; bases with no gene match: 7. This CDR3 reads CASSHMTSRDEQFF. CDR3 nucleotides: TGCGCCAGCAGCCACATGACTAGCAGGGATGAGCAGTTCTTC.